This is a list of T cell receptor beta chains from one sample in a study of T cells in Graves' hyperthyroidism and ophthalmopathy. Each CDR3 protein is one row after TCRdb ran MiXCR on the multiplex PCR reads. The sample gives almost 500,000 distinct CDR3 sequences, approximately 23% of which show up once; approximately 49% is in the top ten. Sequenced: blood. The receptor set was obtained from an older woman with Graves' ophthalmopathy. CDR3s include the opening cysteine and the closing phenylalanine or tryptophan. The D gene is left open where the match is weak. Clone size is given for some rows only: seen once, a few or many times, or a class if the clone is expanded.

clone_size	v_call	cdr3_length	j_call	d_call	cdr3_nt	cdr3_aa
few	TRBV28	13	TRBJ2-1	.	TGTGCCAGCAGTTTATCTGCGTCCAATGAGCAGTTCTTC	CASSLSASNEQFF
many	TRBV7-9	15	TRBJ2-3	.	TGTGCCAGCAGCTTATCCAGCGGAAGCACAGATACGCAGTATTTT	CASSLSSGSTDTQYF
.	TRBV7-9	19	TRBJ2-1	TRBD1	TGTGCCAGCAGCTTAAGCCCCTACGAGCGACAGGGCCCCTACAATGAGCAGTTCTTC	CASSLSPYERQGPYNEQFF
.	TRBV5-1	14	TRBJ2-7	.	TGCGCCAGCAGCTTGGGCCAGGGTGTGAACGAGCAGTACTTC	CASSLGQGVNEQYF
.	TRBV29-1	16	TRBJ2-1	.	TGCAGCGTTGAGCCTAACCAGGGGAGGTCCTACAATGAGCAGTTCTTC	CSVEPNQGRSYNEQFF
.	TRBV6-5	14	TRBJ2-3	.	TGTGCCAGCAGTTACGGGCAGTCCTTGAATACGCAGTATTTT	CASSYGQSLNTQYF
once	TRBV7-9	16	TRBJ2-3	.	TGTGCCAGCAGCCCCGGGGACCTTCTTAGCACAGATACGCAGTATTTT	CASSPGDLLSTDTQYF
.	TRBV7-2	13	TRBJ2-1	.	TGTGCCAGCAGAATCAGTTCCTCCAATGAGCAGTTCTTC	CASRISSSNEQFF
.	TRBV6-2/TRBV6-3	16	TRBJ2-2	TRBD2	TGTGCCAGCAGTTGGACAGCGGGAGGAGTCGCCGGGGAGCTGTTTTTT	CASSWTAGGVAGELFF
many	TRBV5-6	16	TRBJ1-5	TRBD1	TGTGCCAGCAGCGTATACAGGGGCGGAGGCAATCAGCCCCAGCATTTT	CASSVYRGGGNQPQHF
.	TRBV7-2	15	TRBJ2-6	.	TGTGCCAGCAGCTTAGCAGGGACGCGGGAAAAAGTCCTGACTTTC	CASSLAGTREKVLTF
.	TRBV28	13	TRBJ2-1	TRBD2	TGTGCCAGCGGGAGGGCCACAATCAATGAGCAGTTCTTC	CASGRATINEQFF
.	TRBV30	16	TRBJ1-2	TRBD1	TGTGCCTGGAGCGGGGGACAGGGGTCCACTTACTATGGCTACACCTTC	CAWSGGQGSTYYGYTF
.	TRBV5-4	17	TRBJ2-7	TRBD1	TGTGCCAGCACCCGAACGCCCGGGACAGCCAAATCCTACGAGCAGTACTTC	CASTRTPGTAKSYEQYF
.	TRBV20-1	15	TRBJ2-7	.	TGCAGTGCTAGATCCTTACCTAGCGACTCCTACGAGCAGTACTTC	CSARSLPSDSYEQYF
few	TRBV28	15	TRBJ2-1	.	TGTGCCAGCCGAGAGACGGGACCTTCCTACAATGAGCAGTTCTTC	CASRETGPSYNEQFF
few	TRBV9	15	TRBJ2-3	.	TGTGCCAGCAGCGTAGTGCAGGGCGGCACAGATACGCAGTATTTT	CASSVVQGGTDTQYF
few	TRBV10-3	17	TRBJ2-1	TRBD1	TGTGCCATCAGTGCCTCGGCTGGGACAGGGGGCAGGAATGAGCAGTTCTTC	CAISASAGTGGRNEQFF
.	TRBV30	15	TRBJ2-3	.	TGTGCCTGGGCCACCCCTCAGGATTTCACAGATACGCAGTATTTT	CAWATPQDFTDTQYF
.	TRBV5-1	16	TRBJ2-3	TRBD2	TGCGCCAGCAGGGTTATAGCGGGTGCGACTGGAGATACGCAGTATTTT	CASRVIAGATGDTQYF
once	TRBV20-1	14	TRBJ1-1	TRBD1	TGCAGTGCAGAGGACAGGGGGAAGGGCACTGAAGCTTTCTTT	CSAEDRGKGTEAFF
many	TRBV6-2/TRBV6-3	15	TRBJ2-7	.	TGTGCCAGCAGTCCGTACCGACAGATCTCCTACGAGCAGTACTTC	CASSPYRQISYEQYF
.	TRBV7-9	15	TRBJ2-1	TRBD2	TGTGCCAGCAGCTACTCCGGGGGGGAATACAATGAGCAGTTCTTC	CASSYSGGEYNEQFF
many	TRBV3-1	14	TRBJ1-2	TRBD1	TGTGCCAGCAGCCAAGAGTCGCTAGGGACAGTATGCACCTTC	CASSQESLGTVCTF
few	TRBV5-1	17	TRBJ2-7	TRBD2	TGCGCCAGCAGCTCTGCGGGGGGCAACAGAGGAGTCTACGAGCAGTACTTC	CASSSAGGNRGVYEQYF
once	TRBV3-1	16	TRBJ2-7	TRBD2	TGTGCCAGCAGCCCTGGCTCTAGCGGGATCTCCTACGAGCAGTACTTC	CASSPGSSGISYEQYF
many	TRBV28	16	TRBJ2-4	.	TGTGCCAGCAGCCAAAGACTCTGGGGGGCCAAAAACATTCAGTACTTC	CASSQRLWGAKNIQYF
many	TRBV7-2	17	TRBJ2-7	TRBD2	TGTGCCAGCAGCTTAGTCCCTAGCGGGAGCGTCCTTGACGAGCAGTACTTC	CASSLVPSGSVLDEQYF
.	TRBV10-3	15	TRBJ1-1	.	TGTGCCATCAGTGAGTCGATACACGTCGGCACTGAAGCTTTCTTT	CAISESIHVGTEAFF
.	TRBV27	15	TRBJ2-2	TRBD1	TGTGCCAGCAGTCGACAGGGGCCGGACACCGGGGAGCTGTTTTTT	CASSRQGPDTGELFF
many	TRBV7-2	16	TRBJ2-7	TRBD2	TGTGCCAGCAGCTTAGCTGTTAGCGGGGGCACCTACGAGCAGTACTTC	CASSLAVSGGTYEQYF
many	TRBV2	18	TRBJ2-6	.	TGTGCCAGCAGTGACCTCCTGGGGACGGGGTCTGGGGCCAACGTCCTGACTTTC	CASSDLLGTGSGANVLTF
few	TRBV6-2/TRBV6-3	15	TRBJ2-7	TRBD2	TGTGCCAGCAGTACACCTTCGACTAGCGGGTACGAGCAGTACTTC	CASSTPSTSGYEQYF
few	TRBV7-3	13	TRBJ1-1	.	TGTGCCAGCAGCTCCAAACGCGGGGCGGAAGCTTTCTTT	CASSSKRGAEAFF
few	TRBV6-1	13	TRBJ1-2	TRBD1	TGTGCCAGCAGTCAAAGGGACAGGGAAACCTACACCTTC	CASSQRDRETYTF
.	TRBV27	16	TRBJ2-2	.	TGTGCCAGCAGGACTAGACAGGGCTTAGGCACCGGGGAGCTGTTTTTT	CASRTRQGLGTGELFF
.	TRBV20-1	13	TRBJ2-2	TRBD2	TGCAGTGCTGGCGGGAGGGTCTCCGGGGAGCTGTTTTTT	CSAGGRVSGELFF
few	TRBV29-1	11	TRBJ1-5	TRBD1	TGCAAACAGGGGTCCGATCAGCCCCAGCATTTT	CKQGSDQPQHF
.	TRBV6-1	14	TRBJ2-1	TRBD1	TGTGCCAGCAGTTTGGGACAGGTTCGCAAGGAGCAGTTCTTC	CASSLGQVRKEQFF
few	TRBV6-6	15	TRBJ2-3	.	TGTGCCAGCAGTTACTCCTCCGGGGGCACAGATACGCAGTATTTT	CASSYSSGGTDTQYF
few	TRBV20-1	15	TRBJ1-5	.	TGCAGTGCCCTTACGCAGGATGGGGGCAATCAGCCCCAGCATTTT	CSALTQDGGNQPQHF
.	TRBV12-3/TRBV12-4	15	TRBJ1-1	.	TGTGCCAGCAGCCCACTTCAAGCCGGGCCCACTGAAGCTTTCTTT	CASSPLQAGPTEAFF
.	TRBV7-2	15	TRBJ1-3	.	TGTGCCAGCACCCCGCATCGAGGTGCTGGAAACACCATATATTTT	CASTPHRGAGNTIYF
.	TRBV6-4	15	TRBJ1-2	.	TGTGCCAGCAGTGACTATTACGGTCCTAACTATGGCTACACCTTC	CASSDYYGPNYGYTF
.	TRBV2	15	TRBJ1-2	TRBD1	TGTGCCAGCAGTGAACTAAAGGGGGCCATCTATGGCTACACCTTC	CASSELKGAIYGYTF
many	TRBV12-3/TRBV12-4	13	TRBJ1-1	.	TGTGCCAGCAGTACGGCCTTGAACACTGAAGCTTTCTTT	CASSTALNTEAFF